These 3 T cell receptor beta chains were all obtained from the same sample, sequenced in a study of blood T cell repertoires in COVID-19. The protocol was immunoSEQ multiplex PCR, while the TCRdb copy is restricted to in-frame clones and leaves out a portion. The sample lists about 150,000 clones, around 85% seen once, with 25% to 30% in the top ten. The sequenced material came from peripheral blood. The source is a woman aged 60-75 years with acute or convalescent COVID-19.

A single count supports this clone. The chain links TRBV10-3 to TRBJ2-1; TRBD2 agrees at 13 bases. V was clipped by 8 bases and J by 6 bases; unmatched bases: 1. The CDR3 spans 13 residues. Germline V gene lookup returns CDR1 ENHRY and CDR2 SYGVKD. The CDR3 loop reads CAIRLAGGNEQFF. In nucleotides, the CDR3 is TGTGCCATCCGACTAGCGGGGGGCAATGAGCAGTTCTTC.

This chain joins TRBV2 and TRBJ2-5; 10 bases map to TRBD1. Per the germline V gene, CDR1 is SNHLY and CDR2 is FYNNEI. The CDR3 spans 14 residues. After removal of 6 bases from V and 4 bases from J, the junction contained 5 bases not matched to a gene. CDR3 loop: CASRDRGGGETQYF. CDR3 in DNA: TGTGCCAGCAGGGACAGGGGGGGAGGAGAGACCCAGTACTTC.

The chain has TRBV2 and TRBJ2-3; D remains ambiguous. The germline V gene has CDR1 SNHLY and CDR2 FYNNEI. V was cut by 8 bases and J by 8 bases, with 11 bases left in between. This CDR3 spans 11 amino acids. The CDR3 region has the DNA TGTGCCAGCGAAAACGTCGGTACGCAGTATTTT. As protein: CASENVGTQYF.